This T cell receptor beta chain came from a study of T cell responses to AZD1222 COVID-19 vaccine. Study observations and caveats: The study sampled repertoires only after the peak T cell response.

Comments on this clone: Its specificity is not known.

The assay was immunoSEQ multiplex PCR, and TCRdb's table has in-frame clones only and misses some. The sample holds roughly 200,000 clones; roughly 93% are singletons and the top ten take under 1.1%. The germline V and J ends were trimmed by 4 bases and 6 bases, with 9 bases remaining between them. The CDR3 totals 12 residues. In germline, CDR1 is SEHNR, CDR2 FQNEAQ (reference sequence). The clonotype originates from an adult who received the MenACWY meningococcal vaccine as a control. The chain is built from TRBV7-9 and TRBJ1-1; D gene unclear. The sequencing here drew on peripheral blood, taken 28 days after the second dose of the MenACWY control vaccine. The CDR3 DNA follows: TGTGCCAGCAGCTCGGTCACCGCTGAAGCTTTCTTT. Its protein is CASSSVTAEAFF. Looking up the rest from reference TRBV7-9 and TRBJ1-1 gives the full variable domain: DTGVSQNPRHKITKRGQNVTFRCDPISEHNRLYWYRQTLGQGPEFLTYFQNEAQLEKSRLLSDRFSAERPKGSFSTLEIQRTEQGDSAMYLCASSSVTAEAFFGQGTRLTVV.